This T cell receptor beta chain stems from a study of blood T cell repertoires in COVID-19. Clones were read by immunoSEQ multiplex PCR, and TCRdb kept only the in-frame ones, dropping some. Of 27,000 or so clones listed, 88% are singletons. This CDR3 is built from 15 residues. The V and J ends lost 3 bases and 4 bases respectively, with 13 bases between them. The germline gives CDR1 MNHNS, CDR2 SASEGT. This clonotype originated in a human donor in a cohort sampled during active COVID-19. The sequencing input was peripheral blood. V usage is TRBV6-1 and J usage is TRBJ1-5, with a weak D call TRBD1 (6 bases). The CDR3 DNA reads as TGTGCCAGCAGTGATTCAGGGGCCCAAAATCAGCCCCAGCATTTT. Translated, it gives CASSDSGAQNQPQHF.